The clone carrying this T cell receptor beta chain was picked up a small number of times. The antigen remains unidentified. This sample was included in a study of CD8 T cells in ankylosing spondylitis. Whole-study findings and limits: A number of the motif variants had already been described in reactive arthritis synovial fluid and blood.

The junction had 5 bases not matched to a gene; V was cut back by 3 bases and J by 1 base. CDR3 length: 15 amino acids. Germline assignment: CDR1 SGHRS and CDR2 YFSETQ. TCRdb used MiXCR to reprocess the 5' RACE reads, holding one entry per CDR3 protein. This table holds around 250,000 distinct CDR3 sequences, around 10% found once. This sequence was found in a male donor with ankylosing spondylitis or in good health (not recorded which). V gene TRBV5-1 combines with J gene TRBJ2-7, with 9 bases identical to TRBD2. Specimen: blood, either unsorted or a sorted T cell fraction (not recorded which). In DNA form, the CDR3 reads TGCGCCAGCAGCTGGGCGGGAGGGGTATCCTACGAGCAGTACTTC. Protein product: CASSWAGGVSYEQYF.